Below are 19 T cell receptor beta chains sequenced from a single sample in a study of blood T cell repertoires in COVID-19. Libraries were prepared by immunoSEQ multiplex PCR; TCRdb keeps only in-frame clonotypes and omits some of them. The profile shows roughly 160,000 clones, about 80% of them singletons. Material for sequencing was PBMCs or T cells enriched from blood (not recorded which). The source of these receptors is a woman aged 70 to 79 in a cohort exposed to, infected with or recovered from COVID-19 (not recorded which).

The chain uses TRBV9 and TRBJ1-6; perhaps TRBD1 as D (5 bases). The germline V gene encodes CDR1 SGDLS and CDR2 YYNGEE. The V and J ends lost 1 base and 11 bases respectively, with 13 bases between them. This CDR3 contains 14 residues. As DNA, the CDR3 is TGTGCCAGCAGCGTACTTGGGGCGGGGGCACCCCTCCACTTT. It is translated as CASSVLGAGAPLHF.

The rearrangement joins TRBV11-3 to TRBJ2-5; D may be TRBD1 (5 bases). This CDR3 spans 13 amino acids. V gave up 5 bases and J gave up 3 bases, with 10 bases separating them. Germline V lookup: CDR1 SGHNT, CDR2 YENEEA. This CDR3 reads CASSLSQEETQYF. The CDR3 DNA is TGTGCCAGCAGCCTTTCACAGGAAGAGACCCAGTACTTC.

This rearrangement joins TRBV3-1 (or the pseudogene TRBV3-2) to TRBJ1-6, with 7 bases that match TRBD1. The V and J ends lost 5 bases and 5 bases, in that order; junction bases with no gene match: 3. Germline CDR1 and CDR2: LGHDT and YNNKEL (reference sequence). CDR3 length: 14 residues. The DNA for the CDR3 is TGTGCCAGCAGCTTACAGGGGAATAATTCACCCCTCCACTTT. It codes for CASSLQGNNSPLHF.

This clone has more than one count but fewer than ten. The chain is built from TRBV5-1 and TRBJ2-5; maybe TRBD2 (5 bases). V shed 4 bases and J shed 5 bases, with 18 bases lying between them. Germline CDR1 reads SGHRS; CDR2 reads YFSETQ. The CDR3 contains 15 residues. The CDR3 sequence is CASSTNTNRRETQYF. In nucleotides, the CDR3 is TGCGCCAGCAGCACAAACACTAACCGGAGGGAGACCCAGTACTTC.

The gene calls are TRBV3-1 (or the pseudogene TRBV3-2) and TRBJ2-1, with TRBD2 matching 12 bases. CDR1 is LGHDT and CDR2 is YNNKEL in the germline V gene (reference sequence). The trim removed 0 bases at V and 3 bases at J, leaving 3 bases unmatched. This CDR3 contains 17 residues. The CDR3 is CASSQEGLAGYYNEQFF. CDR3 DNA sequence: TGTGCCAGCAGCCAAGAAGGACTAGCGGGATACTACAATGAGCAGTTCTTC.

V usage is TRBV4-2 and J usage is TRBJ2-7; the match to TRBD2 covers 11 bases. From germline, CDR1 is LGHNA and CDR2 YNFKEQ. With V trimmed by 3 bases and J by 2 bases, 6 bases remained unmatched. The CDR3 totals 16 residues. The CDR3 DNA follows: TGTGCCAGCAGCCACGCCGGGACTAGCGGTACCTACGAGCAGTACTTC. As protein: CASSHAGTSGTYEQYF.

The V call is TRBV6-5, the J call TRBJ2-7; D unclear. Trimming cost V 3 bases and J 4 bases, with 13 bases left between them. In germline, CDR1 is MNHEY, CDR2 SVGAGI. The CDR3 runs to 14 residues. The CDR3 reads CASSYQPRTYEQYF. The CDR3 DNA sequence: TGTGCCAGCAGTTATCAACCGCGAACGTACGAGCAGTACTTC.

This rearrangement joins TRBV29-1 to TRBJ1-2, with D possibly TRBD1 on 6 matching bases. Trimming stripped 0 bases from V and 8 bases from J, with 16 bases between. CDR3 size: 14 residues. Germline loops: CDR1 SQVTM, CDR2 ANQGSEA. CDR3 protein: CSVEDFRQGYGYTF. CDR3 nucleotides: TGCAGCGTTGAAGATTTCCGCCAGGGGTACGGCTACACCTTC.

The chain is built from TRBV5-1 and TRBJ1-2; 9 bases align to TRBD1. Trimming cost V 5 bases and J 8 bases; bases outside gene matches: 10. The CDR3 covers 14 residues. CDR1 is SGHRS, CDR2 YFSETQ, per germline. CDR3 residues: CASRRDRVVFGYTF. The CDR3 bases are TGCGCCAGCAGAAGGGACAGGGTCGTTTTCGGCTACACCTTC.

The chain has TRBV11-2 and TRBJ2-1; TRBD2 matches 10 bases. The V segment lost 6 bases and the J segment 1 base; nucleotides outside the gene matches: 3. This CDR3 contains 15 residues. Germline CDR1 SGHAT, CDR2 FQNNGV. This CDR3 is CASRTAGGSYNEQFF. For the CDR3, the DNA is TGTGCCAGCAGGACAGCGGGAGGGTCCTACAATGAGCAGTTCTTC. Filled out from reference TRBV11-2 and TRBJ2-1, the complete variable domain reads EAGVAQSPRYKIIEKRQSVAFWCNPISGHATLYWYQQILGQGPKLLIQFQNNGVVDDSQLPKDRFSAERLKGVDSTLKIQPAKLEDSAVYLCASRTAGGSYNEQFFGPGTRLTVL.

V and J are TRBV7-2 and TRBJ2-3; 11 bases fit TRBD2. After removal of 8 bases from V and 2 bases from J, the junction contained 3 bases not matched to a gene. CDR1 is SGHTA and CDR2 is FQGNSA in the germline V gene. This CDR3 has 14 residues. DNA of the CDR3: TGTGCCAGCGGACTAGCGGGCCCCACAGATACGCAGTATTTT. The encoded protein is CASGLAGPTDTQYF.

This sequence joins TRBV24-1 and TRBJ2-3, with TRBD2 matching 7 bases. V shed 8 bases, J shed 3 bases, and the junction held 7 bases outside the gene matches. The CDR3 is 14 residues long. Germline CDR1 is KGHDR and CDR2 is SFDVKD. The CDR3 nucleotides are TGTGCCACCACTGGAGCGGGGCGAACAGATACGCAGTATTTT. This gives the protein CATTGAGRTDTQYF.

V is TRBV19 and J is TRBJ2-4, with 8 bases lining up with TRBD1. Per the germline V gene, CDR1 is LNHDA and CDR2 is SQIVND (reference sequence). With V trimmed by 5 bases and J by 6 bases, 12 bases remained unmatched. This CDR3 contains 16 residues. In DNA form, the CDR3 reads TGTGCCAGTAGTCGTGGTCGGGCAGGGGGCTCAAACATTCAGTACTTC. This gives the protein CASSRGRAGGSNIQYF. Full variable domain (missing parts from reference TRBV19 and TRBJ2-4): DGGITQSPKYLFRKEGQNVTLSCEQNLNHDAMYWYRQDPGQGLRLIYYSQIVNDFQKGDIAEGYSVSREKKESFPLTVTSAQKNPTAFYLCASSRGRAGGSNIQYFGAGTRLSVL.

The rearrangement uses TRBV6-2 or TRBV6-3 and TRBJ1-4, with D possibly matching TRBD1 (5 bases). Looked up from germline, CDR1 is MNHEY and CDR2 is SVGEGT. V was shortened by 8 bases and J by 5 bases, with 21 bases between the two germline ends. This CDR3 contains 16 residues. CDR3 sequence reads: CASCCPGGRRNEKLFF. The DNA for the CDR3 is TGTGCCAGCTGTTGTCCGGGGGGACGGAGGAATGAAAAACTGTTTTTT.

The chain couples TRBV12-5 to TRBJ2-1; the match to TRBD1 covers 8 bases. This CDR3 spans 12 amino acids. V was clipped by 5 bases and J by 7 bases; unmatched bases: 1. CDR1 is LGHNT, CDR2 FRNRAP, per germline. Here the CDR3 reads CASGQGANEQFF. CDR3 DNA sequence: TGTGCTAGTGGTCAGGGGGCAAATGAGCAGTTCTTC.

The CDR3 region is CASSSSGTPYEQYF. The CDR3 DNA is TGTGCCAGCAGCTCCTCCGGGACACCTTACGAGCAGTACTTC. The chain couples TRBV7-6 to TRBJ2-7, with D maybe TRBD1 (6 bases). Per the germline V gene, CDR1 is SGHVS and CDR2 is FNYEAQ. Deletions cut 4 bases from V and 4 bases from J, with 14 bases between. The CDR3 runs to 14 residues. Complete variable domain (other parts from reference TRBV7-6 and TRBJ2-7): GAGVSQSPRYKVTKRGQDVALRCDPISGHVSLYWYRQALGQGPEFLTYFNYEAQQDKSGLPNDRFSAERPEGSISTLTIQRTEQRDSAMYRCASSSSGTPYEQYFGPGTRLTVT.

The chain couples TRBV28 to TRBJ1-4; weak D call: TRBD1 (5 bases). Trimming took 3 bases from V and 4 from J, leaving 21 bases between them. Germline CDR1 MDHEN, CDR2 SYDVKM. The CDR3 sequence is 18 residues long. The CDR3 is CASSFNQRTRLLNEKLFF. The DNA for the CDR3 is TGTGCCAGCAGTTTCAATCAAAGGACACGGCTGCTTAATGAAAAACTGTTTTTT.

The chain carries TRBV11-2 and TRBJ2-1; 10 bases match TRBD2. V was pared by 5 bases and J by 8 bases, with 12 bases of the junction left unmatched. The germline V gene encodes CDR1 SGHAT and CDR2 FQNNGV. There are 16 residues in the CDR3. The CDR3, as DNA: TGTGCCAGCAGCAATAGAATACTAGCGGGGCTGTATGAGCAGTTCTTC. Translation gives CASSNRILAGLYEQFF.

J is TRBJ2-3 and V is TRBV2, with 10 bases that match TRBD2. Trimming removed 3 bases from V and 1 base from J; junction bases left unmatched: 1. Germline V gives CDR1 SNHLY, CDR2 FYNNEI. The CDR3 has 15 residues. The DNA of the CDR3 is TGTGCCAGCAGTGAGCTAGCGGGAGGCACAGATACGCAGTATTTT. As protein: CASSELAGGTDTQYF. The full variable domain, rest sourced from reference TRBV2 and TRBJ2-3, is EPEVTQTPSHQVTQMGQEVILRCVPISNHLYFYWYRQILGQKVEFLVSFYNNEISEKSEIFDDQFSVERPDGSNFTLKIRSTKLEDSAMYFCASSELAGGTDTQYFGPGTRLTVL.